Below, one T cell receptor (beta chain) is given with its context. The sample belongs to a study of blood T cell repertoires in COVID-19. Study as a whole: Material from acute and convalescent COVID-19 was sourced from the United States, Italy and Spain. In each case, the material was cDNA or gDNA derived from T cells, B-cell-depleted T cells, or PBMCs.

Clones were read by immunoSEQ multiplex PCR, and TCRdb kept only the in-frame ones, dropping some. The sample consists of roughly 150,000 clones, roughly 90% of them appearing once. Enrollment of patients from Seattle took place during active infection, with longitudinal follow-up. Trimming at V came to 7 bases and at J to 4 bases, leaving 5 bases not matched to a gene. This CDR3 has 14 residues. The germline CDR1 and CDR2 sequences are MGHRA and YSYEKL. V gene TRBV4-1 combines with J gene TRBJ2-7, with TRBD2 identical over 12 bases. The source material was peripheral blood. This receptor was obtained from a man aged 18 to 30 with COVID-19, enrolled during active disease. The CDR3 DNA sequence: TGCGCCAGCAAATCCGGGACTAGCGGGTACGAGCAGTACTTC. This codes for CASKSGTSGYEQYF.